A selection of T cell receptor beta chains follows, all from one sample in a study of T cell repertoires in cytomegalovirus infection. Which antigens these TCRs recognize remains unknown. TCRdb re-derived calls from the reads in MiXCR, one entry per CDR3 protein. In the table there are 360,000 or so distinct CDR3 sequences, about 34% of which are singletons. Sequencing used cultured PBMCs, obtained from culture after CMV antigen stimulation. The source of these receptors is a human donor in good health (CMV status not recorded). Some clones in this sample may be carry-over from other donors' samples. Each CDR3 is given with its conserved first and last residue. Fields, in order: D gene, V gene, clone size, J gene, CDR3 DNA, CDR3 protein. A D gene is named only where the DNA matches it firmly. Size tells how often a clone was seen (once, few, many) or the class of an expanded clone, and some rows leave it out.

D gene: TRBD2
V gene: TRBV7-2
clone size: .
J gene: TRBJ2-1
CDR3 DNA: TGTGCCAGCAGCGTGTCTAGCGGGGCAGATGAGCAGTTCTTC
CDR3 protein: CASSVSSGADEQFF

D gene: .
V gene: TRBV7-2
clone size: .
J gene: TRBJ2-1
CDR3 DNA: TGTGCCAGCAGCTTAGGATATACCTACAATGAGCAGTTCTTC
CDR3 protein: CASSLGYTYNEQFF

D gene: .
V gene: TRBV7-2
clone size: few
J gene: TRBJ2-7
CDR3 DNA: TGTGCCAGCAGCCCCTCGACTAGCTCCTACGAGCAGTACTTC
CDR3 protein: CASSPSTSSYEQYF

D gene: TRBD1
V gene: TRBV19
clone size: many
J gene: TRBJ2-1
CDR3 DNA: TGTGCCAGTAGTATAGTTCGAGGGGGCCTGAACAATGAGCAGTTCTTC
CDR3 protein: CASSIVRGGLNNEQFF

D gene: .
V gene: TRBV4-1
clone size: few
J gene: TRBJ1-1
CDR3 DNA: TGCGCCAGCAGCCAAGTTGTTGGGGGCGTGGGGGCTGGGACTGAAGCTTTCTTT
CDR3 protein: CASSQVVGGVGAGTEAFF

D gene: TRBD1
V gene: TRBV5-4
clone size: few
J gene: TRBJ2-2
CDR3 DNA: TGTGCCAGCAGCCCGACAGGGGCTGGGGCCGGGGAGCTGTTTTTT
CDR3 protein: CASSPTGAGAGELFF

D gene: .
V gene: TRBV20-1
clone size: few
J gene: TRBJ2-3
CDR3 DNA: TGCAGTGTGGAATATAGCACAGATACGCAGTATTTT
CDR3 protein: CSVEYSTDTQYF

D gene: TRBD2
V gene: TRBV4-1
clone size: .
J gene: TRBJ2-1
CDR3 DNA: TGCGCCAGCAGCCAAGTCTTTGGGACTAGCGGCTACAATGAGCAGTTCTTC
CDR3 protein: CASSQVFGTSGYNEQFF

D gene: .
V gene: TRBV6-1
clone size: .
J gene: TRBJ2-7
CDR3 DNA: TGTGCCATCAGGGGGACTAGGACCTACGAGCAGTACTTC
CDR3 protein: CAIRGTRTYEQYF

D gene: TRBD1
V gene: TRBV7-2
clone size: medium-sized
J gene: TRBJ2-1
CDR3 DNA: TGTGCCAGCAGCTTAGAAGGCAGGGGGTACAATGAGCAGTTCTTC
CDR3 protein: CASSLEGRGYNEQFF

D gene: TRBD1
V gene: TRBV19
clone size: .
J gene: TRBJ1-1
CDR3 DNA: TGTGCCATCAGGGACAGGGGTGGATCCGGGGCTTTCTTT
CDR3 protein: CAIRDRGGSGAFF

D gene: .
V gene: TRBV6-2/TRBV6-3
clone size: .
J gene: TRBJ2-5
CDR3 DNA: TGTGCCAGCAGCGCCTCAACAGTTGTCTATAGGGTCGGGACCCAGTACTTC
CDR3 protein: CASSASTVVYRVGTQYF

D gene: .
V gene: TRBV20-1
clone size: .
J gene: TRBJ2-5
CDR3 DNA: TGCAGTGCTAGAGATCGACCCAGAGGGACCCAGTACTTC
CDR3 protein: CSARDRPRGTQYF

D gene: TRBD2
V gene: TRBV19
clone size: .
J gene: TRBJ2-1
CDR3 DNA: TGTGCCAGTAGTCTCACTAGCGGGAGCGTGTTGGAGCAGTTCTTC
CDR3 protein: CASSLTSGSVLEQFF

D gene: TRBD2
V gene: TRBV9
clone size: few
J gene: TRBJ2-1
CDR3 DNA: TGTGCCAGCAGCCCAGGGAGCGGGAGCTATGAGCAGTTCTTC
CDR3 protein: CASSPGSGSYEQFF

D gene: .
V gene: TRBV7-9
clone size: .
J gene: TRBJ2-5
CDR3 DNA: TGTGCCAGCAGTTCGGGGGACCGGAGTAGCGGACGCCAAGAGACCCAGTACTTC
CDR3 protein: CASSSGDRSSGRQETQYF

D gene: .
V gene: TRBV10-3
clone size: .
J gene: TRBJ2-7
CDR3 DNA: TGTGCCATCAGTGATCGCAGGAGCTCCTACGAGCAGTACTTC
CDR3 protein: CAISDRRSSYEQYF

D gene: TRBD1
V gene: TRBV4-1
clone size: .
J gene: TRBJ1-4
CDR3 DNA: TGCGCCAGCAGCCAAGTTGCGTCCACCCTGACACAGGGGGAAAAACTGTTTTTT
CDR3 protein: CASSQVASTLTQGEKLFF

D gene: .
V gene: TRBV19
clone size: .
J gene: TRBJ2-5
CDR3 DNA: TGTGCCAGTAGTATAGAACAGGGTAGGAAAACCCAGTACTTC
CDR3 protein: CASSIEQGRKTQYF

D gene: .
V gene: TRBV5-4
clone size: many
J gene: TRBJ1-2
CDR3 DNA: TGTGCCAGCAGATCTTACGACAGATCCTCGGGGAGTGGCTACACCTTC
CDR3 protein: CASRSYDRSSGSGYTF

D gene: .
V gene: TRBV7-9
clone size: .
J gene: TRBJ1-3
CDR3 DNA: TGTGCCAGCAGCCTAACAGGGACATATGGAAACACCATATATTTT
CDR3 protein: CASSLTGTYGNTIYF

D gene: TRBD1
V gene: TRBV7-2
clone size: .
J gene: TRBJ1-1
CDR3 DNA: TGTGCCAGCAGCTCCAATACAGGGGACACTGAAGCTTTCTTT
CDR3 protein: CASSSNTGDTEAFF

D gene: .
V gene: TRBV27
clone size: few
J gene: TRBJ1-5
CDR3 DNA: TGTGCCAGCCGCCGTACACCCAATAACAATCAGCCCCAGCATTTT
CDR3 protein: CASRRTPNNNQPQHF

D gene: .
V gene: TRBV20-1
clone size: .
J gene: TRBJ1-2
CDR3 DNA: TGCAGTGCTAGAGGCCAATCCGGGACCTTGGGCTACACCTTC
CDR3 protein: CSARGQSGTLGYTF

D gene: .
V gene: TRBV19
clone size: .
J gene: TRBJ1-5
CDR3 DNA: TGTGCCAGTAGCCAAACCATGGGGCAGTTGATCGGGCAGCCCCAGCATTTT
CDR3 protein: CASSQTMGQLIGQPQHF

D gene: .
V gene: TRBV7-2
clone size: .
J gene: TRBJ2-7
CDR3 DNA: TGTGCCAGCAGCTTACTTAGGTTACGCCCCAAGGAGTACTACGAGCAGTACTTC
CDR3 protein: CASSLLRLRPKEYYEQYF

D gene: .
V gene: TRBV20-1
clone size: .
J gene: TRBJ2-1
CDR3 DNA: TGCAGTGCTAGCGGGTTTCCCCTTGACAATGAGCAGTTCTTC
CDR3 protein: CSASGFPLDNEQFF

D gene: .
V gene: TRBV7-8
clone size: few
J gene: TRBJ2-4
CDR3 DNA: TGTGCCAGCAGCCAGGGAACGACCAAAAACATTCAGTACTTC
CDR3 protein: CASSQGTTKNIQYF

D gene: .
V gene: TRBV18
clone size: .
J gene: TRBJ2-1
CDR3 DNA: TGTGCCAGCTCAGATCGGACGTACAATGAGCAGTTCTTC
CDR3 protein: CASSDRTYNEQFF

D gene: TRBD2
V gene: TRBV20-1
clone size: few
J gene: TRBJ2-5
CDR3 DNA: TGCAGTGCTAGGTCGGCTAGCGGGAGAGAGGAGACCCAGTACTTC
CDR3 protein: CSARSASGREETQYF

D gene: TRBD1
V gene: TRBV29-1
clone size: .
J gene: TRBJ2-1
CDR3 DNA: TGCAGCGTTGAAGGCTCCAGGGACAGGGGCAATGAGCAGTTCTTC
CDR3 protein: CSVEGSRDRGNEQFF

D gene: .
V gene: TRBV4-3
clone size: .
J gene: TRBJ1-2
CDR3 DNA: TGCGCCAGCAGCCAAGATACGTCAGGATTGGGGCCACCTAACTATGGCTACACCTTC
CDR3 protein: CASSQDTSGLGPPNYGYTF

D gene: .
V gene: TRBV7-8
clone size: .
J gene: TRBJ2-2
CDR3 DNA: TGTGCCAGCAGGGGGACGACAGGGAACACCGGGGAGCTGTTTTTT
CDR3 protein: CASRGTTGNTGELFF

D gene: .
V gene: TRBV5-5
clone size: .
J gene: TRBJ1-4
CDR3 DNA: TGTGCCAGCAGCTCCGGAATGGTTAATGAAAAACTGTTTTTT
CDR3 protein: CASSSGMVNEKLFF

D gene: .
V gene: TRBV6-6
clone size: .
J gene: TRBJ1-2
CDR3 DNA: TGTGCCAGCACCTCCGGTAACTATGGCTACACCTTC
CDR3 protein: CASTSGNYGYTF

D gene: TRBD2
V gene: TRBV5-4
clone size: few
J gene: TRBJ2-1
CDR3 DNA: TGTGCCAGCAGCCGTGGGACTAGCGGGGCAAATGAGCAGTTCTTC
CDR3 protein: CASSRGTSGANEQFF

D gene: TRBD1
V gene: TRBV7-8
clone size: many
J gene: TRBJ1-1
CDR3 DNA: TGTGCCAGCAGCTTGCGGACAGGTACCACCACTGAAGCTTTCTTT
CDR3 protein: CASSLRTGTTTEAFF

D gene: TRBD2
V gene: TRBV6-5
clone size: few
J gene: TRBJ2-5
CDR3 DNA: TGTGCCAGCAGTTACTCGAAGGTAGCGGGGCAACAAGAGACCCAGTACTTC
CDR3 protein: CASSYSKVAGQQETQYF

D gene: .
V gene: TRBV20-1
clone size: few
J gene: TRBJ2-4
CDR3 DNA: TGCAGTGCTAGAGAGGGCGGAGGAAAAAACATTCAGTACTTC
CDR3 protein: CSAREGGGKNIQYF

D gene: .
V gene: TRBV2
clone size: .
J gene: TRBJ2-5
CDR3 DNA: TGTGCCAGCAGTGGGGTAGCCCCCCCATCTCAAGAGACCCAGTACTTC
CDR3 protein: CASSGVAPPSQETQYF

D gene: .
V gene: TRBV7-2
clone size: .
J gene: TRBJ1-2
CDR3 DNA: TGTGCCAGCAGCCCGTACCGACCTGAGGAAGGCTACACCTTC
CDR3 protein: CASSPYRPEEGYTF

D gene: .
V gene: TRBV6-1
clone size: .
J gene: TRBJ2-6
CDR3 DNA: TGTGCCAGCAGTGAAGCCCGGACTCGACTCTCTGGGGCCAACGTCCTGACTTTC
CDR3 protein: CASSEARTRLSGANVLTF

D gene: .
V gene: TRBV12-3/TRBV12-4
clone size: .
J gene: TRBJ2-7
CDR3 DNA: TGTGCCAGCAGTCGCCTCCTTTACGAGCAGTACTTC
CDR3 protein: CASSRLLYEQYF

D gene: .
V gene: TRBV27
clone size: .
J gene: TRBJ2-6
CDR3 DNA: TGTGCCAGCAGTTTAATAGGAAGATCCTCTGGGGCCAACGTCCTGACTTTC
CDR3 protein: CASSLIGRSSGANVLTF

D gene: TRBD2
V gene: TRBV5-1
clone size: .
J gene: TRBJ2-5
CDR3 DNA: TGCGCCAGCAGCTTGGCTCTAGCGGTCTCTGTAGAGACCCAGTACTTC
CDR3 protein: CASSLALAVSVETQYF

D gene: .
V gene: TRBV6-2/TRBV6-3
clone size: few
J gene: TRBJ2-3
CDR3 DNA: TGTGCCAGCAGCAGGGGCTTACCTATTTCCACAGATACGCAGTATTTT
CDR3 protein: CASSRGLPISTDTQYF

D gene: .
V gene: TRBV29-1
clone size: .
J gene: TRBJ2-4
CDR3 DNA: TGCAGCACGGGGGAAGAAAACATTCAGTACTTC
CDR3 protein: CSTGEENIQYF

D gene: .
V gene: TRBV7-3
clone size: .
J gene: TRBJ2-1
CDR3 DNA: TGTGCCAGCAGCCTTAAGGGGGACGGGTCTAATGAGCAGTTCTTC
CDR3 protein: CASSLKGDGSNEQFF

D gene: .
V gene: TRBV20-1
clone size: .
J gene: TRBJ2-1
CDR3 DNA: TGCAGTGCTCGGGATCTCGACAATGAGCAGTTCTTC
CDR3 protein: CSARDLDNEQFF

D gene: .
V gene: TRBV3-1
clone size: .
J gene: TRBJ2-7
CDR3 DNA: TGTGCCAGCAGCCAAAGTCCCCAGCTGCTGGCCTACGAGCAGTACTTC
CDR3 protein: CASSQSPQLLAYEQYF

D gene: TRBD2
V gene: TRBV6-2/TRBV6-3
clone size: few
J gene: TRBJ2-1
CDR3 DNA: TGTGCCAGCATCCAGGGAACTAGCGGGCGTAATGAGCAGTTCTTC
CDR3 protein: CASIQGTSGRNEQFF

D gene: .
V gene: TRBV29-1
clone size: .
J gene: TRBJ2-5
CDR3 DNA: TGCAGCGTTGGGAAAATAGAGACCCAGTACTTC
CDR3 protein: CSVGKIETQYF

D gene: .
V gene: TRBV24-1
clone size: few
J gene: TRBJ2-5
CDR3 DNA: TGTGCCACCAGTGATTACCGGAGTGGGCTGGAGACCCAGTACTTC
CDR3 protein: CATSDYRSGLETQYF